The source of this T cell receptor (beta chain) is a study of blood T cell repertoires in COVID-19. Clones were read by immunoSEQ multiplex PCR, and TCRdb kept only the in-frame ones, dropping some. The sample holds approximately 170,000 clones, 86% seen once. The CDR3 covers 14 residues. Germline CDR1 MDHEN, CDR2 SYDVKM. Trimming took off 3 bases at V and 8 bases at J, with 11 bases between the two ends. The clonotype was recovered from a man aged 45 to 65 with active or convalescent COVID-19. Sequencing input: peripheral blood. The chain employs TRBV28 and TRBJ1-6, with D maybe TRBD1 (6 bases). CDR3 nucleotide sequence: TGTGCCAGCAGTTTCCAGGACAGATATTCACCCCTCCACTTT. It is translated as CASSFQDRYSPLHF. The full variable domain, rest sourced from reference TRBV28 and TRBJ1-6, is DVKVTQSSRYLVKRTGEKVFLECVQDMDHENMFWYRQDPGLGLRLIYFSYDVKMKEKGDIPEGYSVSREKKERFSLILESASTNQTSMYLCASSFQDRYSPLHFGNGTRLTVT.